This TCR beta chain is drawn from a study of low-dose radiotherapy and immunotherapy resistance in tumors. Turning to the study itself: The study delivered 0.5 Gy per fraction every 2 weeks to Cohort 1, totaling 6.5 Gy. Participants in Cohort 2 were given 1 Gy per fraction every two weeks, for 13 Gy over 26 weeks. Every six weeks patients received intravenous ipilimumab 1 mg/kg, and every two weeks they received intravenous nivolumab 240 mg.

Regarding time point: after trial treatment. This sample's treatment: LDRT plus nivolumab, ipilimumab, low-dose cyclophosphamide and aspirin (RACIN trial). In the RACIN dose-escalation trial, donors got nivolumab plus ipilimumab with aspirin, cyclophosphamide and radiotherapy. This CDR3 spans 16 amino acids. CDR1 MNHNS and CDR2 SASEGT come from the germline V gene. V was cut by 5 bases and J by 0 bases, with 16 bases left in between. Covering alpha and beta chains, TRAV- and TRBV-specific primers were used for the first-strand cDNA. Amplification, which lasted around 18 PCR cycles, used a constant-region primer and V-primer adapter to amplify TCRs. MiXCR was run by TCRdb on the reads, yielding one entry per CDR3 protein. Of some 46,000 distinct CDR3 sequences in the sample, less than 30% were seen once.

Specimen: PBMCs, collected after low-dose radiotherapy plus immunotherapy. This rearrangement joins TRBV6-1 to TRBJ2-5; TRBD1 might be the D (5 bases). This TCR was recovered from a male donor with prostate cancer. Written as DNA, the CDR3 is TGTGCCAGCAGTTCCCCCCCGGACAAACACCAAGAGACCCAGTACTTC. Protein product: CASSSPPDKHQETQYF.